Presented here are 2 T cell receptor beta chains from one specimen sequenced in a study of blood T cells in healthy people across ages. For the second PCR, which ran for about 7 to 11 cycles, a sample-barcoded 5' primer and a J-beta primer mix were used. From the 5' RACE reads, TCRdb called clonotypes with MiXCR, one entry per CDR3 protein. Among around 1,000,000 distinct CDR3 sequences listed, less than 45% were seen once. The material sequenced was blood. The receptors here all came from a young man in good health.

This clonotype has more than one count but fewer than ten. The DNA of the CDR3 is TGTGCCAGCAGCCCTCCCAGGGGTCCCACTGAAGCTTTCTTT. It is translated as CASSPPRGPTEAFF. The chain combines TRBV7-9 with TRBJ1-1, with D perhaps TRBD1 (6 bases). V lost 5 bases and J lost 4, with 14 bases in between. The CDR3 is made up of 14 amino acids. Germline CDR1 reads SEHNR; CDR2 reads FQNEAQ (reference sequence).

The J gene is TRBJ2-5, the V gene TRBV6-2 or TRBV6-3; D ambiguous. Per the germline V gene, CDR1 is MNHEY and CDR2 is SVGEGT. The CDR3 is 13 residues long. V lost 8 bases and J lost 11, with 21 bases in between. The CDR3 spells CASGKDVYNEQYF. The CDR3 DNA is TGTGCCAGCGGTAAGGATGTGTACAATGAGCAGTACTTC.